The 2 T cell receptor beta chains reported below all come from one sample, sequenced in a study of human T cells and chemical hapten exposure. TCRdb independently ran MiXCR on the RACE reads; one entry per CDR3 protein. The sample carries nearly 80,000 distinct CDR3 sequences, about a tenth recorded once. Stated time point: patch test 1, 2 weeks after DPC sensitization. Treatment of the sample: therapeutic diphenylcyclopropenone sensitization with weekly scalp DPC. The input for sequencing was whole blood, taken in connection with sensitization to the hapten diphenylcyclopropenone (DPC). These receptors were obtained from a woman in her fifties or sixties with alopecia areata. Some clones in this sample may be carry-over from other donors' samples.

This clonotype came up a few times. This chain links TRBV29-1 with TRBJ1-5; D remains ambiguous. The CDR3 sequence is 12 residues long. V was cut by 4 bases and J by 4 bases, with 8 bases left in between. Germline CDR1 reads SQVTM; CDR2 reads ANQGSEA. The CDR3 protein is CSVADLNQPQHF. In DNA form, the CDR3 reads TGCAGCGTTGCGGACCTAAATCAGCCCCAGCATTTT.

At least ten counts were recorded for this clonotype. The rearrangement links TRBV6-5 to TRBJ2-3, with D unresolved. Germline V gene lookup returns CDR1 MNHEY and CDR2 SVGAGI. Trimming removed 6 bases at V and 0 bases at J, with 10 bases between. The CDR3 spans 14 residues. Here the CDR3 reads CASRLSASTDTQYF. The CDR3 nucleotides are TGTGCCAGCAGACTCAGCGCGAGCACAGATACGCAGTATTTT.